This TCR beta chain was observed in a study of blood T cell repertoires in COVID-19. Cohorts were based on clinical histories the participants reported. The CDR3 is 18 amino acids. CDR1 and CDR2 from the germline V gene are SGHTA and FQGNSA. Trimming took off 3 bases at V and 0 bases at J, with 18 bases between the two ends. Original analysis: Nucleated cell number was recorded as an estimate derived from reference gene primer amplification. TCRdb keeps only in-frame clones here, not all; method: immunoSEQ multiplex PCR. Clonal size and the V and J genes are those of that table, whereas D and trimming came from the DNA. The data contain 150,000 or so clones, roughly 85% of them singletons.

Source material: PBMCs or T cells enriched from blood (not recorded which). The chain carries TRBV7-2 and TRBJ2-1; D perhaps matches TRBD2 (6 bases). This TCR was sampled from a woman aged 50 to 60 who had recovered from COVID-19. The chain's CDR3 is CASSFSVGGSSSYNEQFF. The CDR3 bases are TGTGCCAGCAGCTTCTCTGTAGGAGGGTCTTCCTCCTACAATGAGCAGTTCTTC.